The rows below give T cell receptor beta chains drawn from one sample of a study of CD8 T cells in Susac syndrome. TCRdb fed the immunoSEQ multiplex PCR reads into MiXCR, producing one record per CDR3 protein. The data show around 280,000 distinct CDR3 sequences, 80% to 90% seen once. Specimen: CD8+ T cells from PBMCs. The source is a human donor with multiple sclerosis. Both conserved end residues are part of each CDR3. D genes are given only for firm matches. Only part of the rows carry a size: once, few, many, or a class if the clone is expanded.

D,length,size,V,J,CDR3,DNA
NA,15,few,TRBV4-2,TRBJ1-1,CASSQEKGPCPEAFF,TGTGCCAGCAGCCAAGAGAAGGGCCCCTGTCCGGAAGCTTTCTTT
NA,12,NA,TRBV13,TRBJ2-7,CASSPTHSEQYF,TGTGCCAGCAGCCCTACCCACAGCGAGCAGTACTTC
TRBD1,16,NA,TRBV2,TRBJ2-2,CASSAGTGGKTGELFF,TGTGCCAGCAGTGCCGGGACAGGGGGCAAGACCGGGGAGCTGTTTTTT
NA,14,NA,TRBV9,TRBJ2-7,CASSALGGALEQYF,TGTGCCAGCAGCGCCCTCGGGGGAGCTCTCGAGCAGTACTTC
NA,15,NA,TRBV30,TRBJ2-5,CAWRPLGVGGETQYF,TGTGCCTGGAGACCCTTAGGGGTTGGAGGAGAGACCCAGTACTTC
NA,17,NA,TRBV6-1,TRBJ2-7,CASRTDLRVEGLYEQYF,TGTGCCAGCAGGACAGATTTACGAGTGGAAGGACTGTACGAGCAGTACTTC
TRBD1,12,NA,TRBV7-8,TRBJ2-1,CASSTGRQGQFF,TGTGCCAGCAGCACCGGGCGACAGGGGCAGTTCTTC
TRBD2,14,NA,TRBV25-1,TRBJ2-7,CASRGGTKASEQYF,TGTGCCAGCAGGGGGGGGACGAAAGCCTCCGAGCAGTACTTC
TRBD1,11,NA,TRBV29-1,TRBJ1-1,CSAGRTGEAFF,TGCAGCGCTGGTAGGACAGGGGAAGCTTTCTTT
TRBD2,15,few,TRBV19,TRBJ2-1,CASSIASGRASEQFF,TGTGCCAGTAGTATTGCTAGCGGGAGGGCAAGTGAGCAGTTCTTC
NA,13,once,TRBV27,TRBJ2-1,CASSPSDAHEQFF,TGTGCCAGCAGTCCCTCGGACGCGCATGAGCAGTTCTTC
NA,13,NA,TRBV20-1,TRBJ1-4,CSARGTANEKLFF,TGCAGTGCTAGAGGGACCGCTAATGAAAAACTGTTTTTT
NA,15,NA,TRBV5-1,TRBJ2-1,CASSFGYRPYNEQFF,TGCGCCAGCAGTTTTGGGTACCGACCCTACAATGAGCAGTTCTTC
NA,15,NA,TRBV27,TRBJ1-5,CASSLVADGNQPQHF,TGTGCCAGCAGTTTAGTCGCAGACGGCAATCAGCCCCAGCATTTT
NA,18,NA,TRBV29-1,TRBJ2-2,CSVVSRPDLAANTGELFF,TGCAGCGTTGTTTCCCGACCCGACTTAGCGGCGAACACCGGGGAGCTGTTTTTT
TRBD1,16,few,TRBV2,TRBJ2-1,CASSELGQGASNEQFF,TGTGCCAGCAGTGAGCTGGGACAGGGGGCAAGCAATGAGCAGTTCTTC
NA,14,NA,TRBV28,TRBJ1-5,CASSLPGMSQPQHF,TGTGCCAGCAGTTTACCAGGGATGAGTCAGCCCCAGCATTTT
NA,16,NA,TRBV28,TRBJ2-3,CASSQISESSTDTQYF,TGTGCCAGCTCCCAGATTAGCGAGTCTAGCACAGATACGCAGTATTTT
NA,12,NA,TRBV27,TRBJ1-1,CASSFKGTEAFF,TGTGCCAGCAGTTTTAAAGGGACCGAAGCTTTCTTT
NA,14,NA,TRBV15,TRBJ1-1,CATSRAPPYTEAFF,TGTGCCACCAGCAGGGCGCCCCCCTACACTGAAGCTTTCTTT
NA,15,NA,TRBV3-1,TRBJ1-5,CASSQDGSLSQPQHF,TGTGCCAGCAGCCAAGACGGCAGTTTGTCTCAGCCCCAGCATTTT
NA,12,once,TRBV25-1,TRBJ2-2,CASSESGWELFF,TGTGCCAGCAGTGAATCAGGGTGGGAGCTGTTTTTT
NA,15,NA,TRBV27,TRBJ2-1,CASSLSFSWGDEQFF,TGTGCCAGCAGTTTATCTTTCAGTTGGGGGGATGAGCAGTTCTTC
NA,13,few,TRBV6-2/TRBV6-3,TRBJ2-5,CASSPTVPETQYF,TGTGCCAGCAGTCCTACAGTACCGGAGACCCAGTACTTC
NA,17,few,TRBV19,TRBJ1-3,CASSIEVSAAPGNTIYF,TGTGCCAGTAGTATAGAAGTTTCAGCGGCCCCCGGAAACACCATATATTTT
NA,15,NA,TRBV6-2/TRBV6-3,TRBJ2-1,CASSSRLSRENEQFF,TGTGCCAGCAGTTCAAGACTCTCCCGGGAGAATGAGCAGTTCTTC
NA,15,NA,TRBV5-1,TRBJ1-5,CASSWVSRVLGPQHF,TGCGCCAGCAGCTGGGTGAGTAGGGTCCTGGGGCCCCAGCATTTT
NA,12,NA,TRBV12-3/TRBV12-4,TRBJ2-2,CAQLWDTGELFF,TGTGCCCAGCTGTGGGATACCGGGGAGCTGTTTTTT
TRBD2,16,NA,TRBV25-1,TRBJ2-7,CASSESRRERDDEQYF,TGTGCCAGCAGTGAATCTCGGCGGGAGAGGGACGACGAGCAGTACTTC
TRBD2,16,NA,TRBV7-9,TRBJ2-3,CASTGTSGPRTDTQYF,TGTGCCAGTACCGGGACTAGCGGGCCACGCACAGATACGCAGTATTTT
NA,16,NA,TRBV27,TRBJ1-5,CASSTTGAWGNQPQHF,TGTGCCAGCAGTACCACGGGAGCCTGGGGCAATCAGCCCCAGCATTTT
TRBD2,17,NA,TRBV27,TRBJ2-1,CASSLGLAGGLGDEQFF,TGTGCCAGCAGTCTAGGACTAGCGGGAGGGCTAGGCGATGAGCAGTTCTTC
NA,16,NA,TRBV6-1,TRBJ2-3,CASISFGGENADTQYF,TGTGCCAGCATCTCTTTCGGGGGAGAAAACGCAGATACGCAGTATTTT
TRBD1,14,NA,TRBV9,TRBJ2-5,CASSVGSGGETQYF,TGTGCCAGCAGCGTAGGGTCAGGGGGAGAGACCCAGTACTTC
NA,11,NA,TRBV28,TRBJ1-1,CASRLVSEAFF,TGTGCCAGCCGGTTGGTATCTGAAGCTTTCTTT
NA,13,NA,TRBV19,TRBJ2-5,CASSTRDLKTQYF,TGTGCCAGTAGTACCCGGGACTTAAAGACCCAGTACTTC
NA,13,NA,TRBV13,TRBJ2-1,CASSLFGPDEQFF,TGTGCCAGCAGCTTATTTGGTCCCGATGAGCAGTTCTTC
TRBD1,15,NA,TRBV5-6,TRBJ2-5,CASSYGTGGRETQYF,TGTGCCAGCAGTTACGGGACAGGGGGCAGGGAGACCCAGTACTTC
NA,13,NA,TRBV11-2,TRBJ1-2,CASSFSLNYGYTF,TGTGCCAGCAGCTTCTCCTTAAACTATGGCTACACCTTC
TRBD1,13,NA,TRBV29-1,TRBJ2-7,CSVVSGGSYEQYF,TGCAGCGTTGTGTCAGGGGGCTCCTACGAGCAGTACTTC
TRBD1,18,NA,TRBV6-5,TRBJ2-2,CASSYGRDRGGHTGELFF,TGTGCCAGCAGTTACGGCCGGGACAGGGGGGGGCACACCGGGGAGCTGTTTTTT
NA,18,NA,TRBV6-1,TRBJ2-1,CASGKNLLESGALDEQFF,TGTGCCAGCGGAAAGAATCTCCTGGAAAGCGGTGCGTTGGATGAGCAGTTCTTC
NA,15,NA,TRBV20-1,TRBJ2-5,CSAILIRTHQETQYF,TGCAGTGCTATTCTAATACGTACCCATCAAGAGACCCAGTACTTC